The subject of this entry is one T cell receptor beta chain. This specimen belongs to a study of OX40 agonist ivuxolimab in advanced cancers. Study at large: Ivuxolimab, which is an agonistic anti-OX40 (CD134) antibody, was administered to the patients. Partial response was recorded in three patients: one hepatocellular carcinoma and two cutaneous melanoma cases.

The CDR3 has 15 residues. The ends were cut back, 5 bases at V and 3 bases at J, with 14 bases in the middle. Looked up from germline, CDR1 is MDHEN and CDR2 is SYDVKM. Here immunoSEQ multiplex PCR was the method, and the copy in TCRdb shows in-frame clones only, minus some. The table lists fewer than 13,000 clones, around 74% of them singletons, with over 30% in the top ten. The investigators sampled blood at baseline, at cycle 4 day 1, and at cycle 7 day 1. Specimen: CD4+ or CD8+ T cells sorted from blood, collected in a trial of the OX40 agonist ivuxolimab. The clonotype originates from an adult with an advanced solid tumor such as melanoma, head and neck, liver or kidney cancer. V and J are TRBV28 and TRBJ2-1, with D maybe TRBD2 (6 bases). CDR3 DNA sequence: TGTGCCAGCAGTCGTCCGGGACTGCTCTACAATGAGCAGTTCTTC. This encodes CASSRPGLLYNEQFF.